This T cell receptor beta chain was captured in a study of T cell responses to AZD1222 COVID-19 vaccine. Remarks on this clone: What it binds is unknown.

Assay used: immunoSEQ multiplex PCR; TCRdb lists only in-frame clones, some missing. Of 84,000 or so clones listed, 88% are singletons. This CDR3 has 14 residues. CDR1 is KGHDR, CDR2 SFDVKD, per germline. J was trimmed by 2 bases and V by 8 bases; bases with no gene match: 7. Study results and caveats: Seropositive AZD1222 recipients at baseline numbered only 5 or 6.

The TCR comes from an adult in good health. V gene TRBV24-1 combines with J gene TRBJ1-1, with 7 bases that match TRBD1. The sample consisted of peripheral blood, taken on day 0 of AZD1222 vaccination. The CDR3 sequence: CATIMTGNNTEAFF. CDR3 DNA: TGTGCCACCATTATGACAGGGAATAACACTGAAGCTTTCTTT.